What follows are 5 T cell receptor beta chains derived from one specimen sequenced in a study of blood T cells in healthy people across ages. The use of a sample-barcoded 5' primer and a J-beta primer mix characterized a second PCR of roughly 6 to 12 cycles. TCRdb processed the 5' RACE reads anew with MiXCR; each CDR3 protein has one entry. The sample lists 1 million or so distinct CDR3 sequences, under 30% occurring once. The same sample was also used in a study of T cells of mothers and their children.

Sequencing input: blood. The receptors come from a girl aged 2 to 9 in good health.

This clonotype turned up a few times. The chain combines TRBV19 with TRBJ2-2; D unclear. CDR1 is LNHDA, CDR2 SQIVND, per germline (reference sequence). The CDR3 covers 14 residues. The V end was cut by 2 bases, the J end by 7 bases, with 11 bases between. DNA of the CDR3: TGTGCCAGTAGTATATGGCAGGCCGGCGGGGAGCTGTTTTTT. Its translation is CASSIWQAGGELFF.

The chain has TRBV3-1 and TRBJ2-5; D possibly corresponds to TRBD2 (6 bases). Per the germline V gene, CDR1 is LGHDT and CDR2 is YNNKEL (reference sequence). The V and J ends lost 6 bases and 1 base respectively, with 9 bases between them. CDR3 size: 13 residues. CDR3 sequence reads: CASRGDFQETQYF. The CDR3 region has the DNA TGTGCCAGCAGAGGGGACTTCCAAGAGACCCAGTACTTC.

The J gene is TRBJ1-4, the V gene TRBV27, with D perhaps matching TRBD1 (5 bases). The V and J ends lost 3 bases and 7 bases respectively, with 15 bases between them. Germline V lookup: CDR1 MNHEY, CDR2 SMNVEV (reference sequence). The CDR3 has 15 residues. CDR3 sequence reads: CASSLMTAKGEKLFF. CDR3 DNA: TGTGCCAGCAGTTTGATGACAGCAAAGGGTGAAAAACTGTTTTTT.

With respect to this clonotype: This may come from a read error, since a much larger clone is one base off. This chain links TRBV29-1 with TRBJ1-1, with D hard to call. Germline V gives CDR1 SQVTM, CDR2 ANQGSEA. The CDR3 consists of 12 residues. The chain's CDR3 is CSVQWGFTEALF. Written as DNA, the CDR3 is TGCAGCGTCCAATGGGGTTTCACTGAAGCTCTCTTT.

This clonotype has a handful of counts. The chain combines TRBV7-9 with TRBJ1-2; tentatively, D is TRBD1 (5 bases). CDR1 and CDR2 from the germline V gene are SEHNR and FQNEAQ (reference sequence). The CDR3 extends over 19 amino acids. Trimming took off 6 bases at V and 4 bases at J, with 30 bases between the two ends. The CDR3 coding sequence is TGTGCCAGCAGTCTCTCCATCCCGGACACCTCCCCAATCAGCTATGGCTACACCTTC. As protein: CASSLSIPDTSPISYGYTF.